This T cell receptor beta chain was observed in a study of neurological immune-mediated disorders. V lost 4 bases and J lost 4; bases outside the gene matches: 4. CDR1 and CDR2 from the germline V gene are MNHNY and SVGAGI (reference sequence). The CDR3 sequence is 14 residues long. Regarding the study as a whole: The absence of any CDR3 amino acid sequence shared by expanded clones across subjects suggests that repertoires were private in all groups.

5'RACE employing 10-nucleotide random UMIs yielded the cDNA. MiXCR, applied by TCRdb to the 5' RACE reads, yields one record per CDR3 protein. The sample yields about 44,000 distinct CDR3 sequences, more than 5% seen once. Healthy controls comprised blood bank volunteers in Maryland, USA. The sorted-subset TCR libraries were prepared using about a million CD4+ or CD8+ T cells as the starting material. This clonotype was detected many times. Its antigen is not identified. Material for sequencing was CD4+ T cells from blood. The sequence came from a woman in her thirties or forties in good health. The chain is built from TRBV6-6 and TRBJ1-2; TRBD1 aligns across 9 bases. This chain's CDR3 is CASSSGTGTYGYTF. The CDR3 bases are TGTGCCAGCAGTTCGGGGACAGGGACCTATGGCTACACCTTC.